Each of the 14 T cell receptor beta chains below was sequenced from the same sample in a study of technical replicates of blood from a handful of donors. Profiled with immunoSEQ multiplex PCR; TCRdb holds only in-frame clones, not every one. Seen here are about 83,000 clones, approximately 94% observed once, and the top ten hold over 0.2%. The sequenced sample consisted of T cells isolated from PBMCs. Receptors originate from a human donor in good health.

The CDR3 loop is CASIDRRAGDNEQFF. Here the CDR3 DNA reads TGTGCCAGCATCGACCGGAGGGCCGGGGACAATGAGCAGTTCTTC. V is TRBV25-1 and J is TRBJ2-1; possibly TRBD2 for D (6 bases). The CDR3 spans 15 residues. V dropped 7 bases and J dropped 5 bases, with 18 bases sitting between them. Germline values: CDR1 MGHDK, CDR2 SYGVNS.

The chain employs TRBV10-3 and TRBJ2-1; D may be TRBD2 (5 bases). The CDR3 contains 17 residues. Trimming took 0 bases from V and 9 from J, leaving 21 bases between them. Germline V gene data show CDR1 as ENHRY and CDR2 as SYGVKD. The CDR3 is CAISESRGGFSPPEQFF. DNA for the CDR3: TGTGCCATCAGTGAGTCGAGAGGCGGGTTTTCCCCACCTGAGCAGTTCTTC.

The rearrangement joins TRBV7-8 to TRBJ2-1; TRBD2 matches at 7 bases. Trimming at V came to 2 bases and at J to 4 bases, leaving 5 bases not matched to a gene. This CDR3 is 15 amino acids long. Germline lookup yields CDR1 SGHVS and CDR2 FQNEAQ. CDR3 loop: CASSLSGTLYNEQFF. CDR3 DNA sequence: TGTGCCAGCAGCTTAAGCGGGACTCTATACAATGAGCAGTTCTTC.

The chain recombines TRBV19 with TRBJ1-5; D remains unclear. Germline V gene data show CDR1 as LNHDA and CDR2 as SQIVND (reference sequence). The CDR3 covers 14 residues. Trimming cost V 2 bases and J 3 bases, with 8 bases left between them. Here the CDR3 DNA reads TGTGCCAGTAGTATAAGTCAGTACAATCAGCCCCAGCATTTT. Its protein product is CASSISQYNQPQHF.

The V and J genes are TRBV6-5 and TRBJ1-2, with a weak D call TRBD1 (6 bases). V was pared by 6 bases and J by 7 bases, with 12 bases between. This CDR3 region has 12 residues. Germline V lookup: CDR1 MNHEY, CDR2 SVGAGI. CDR3 nucleotides: TGTGCCAGCAGCACAGGGTACGGTGGCTACACCTTC. Translated: CASSTGYGGYTF.

V gene TRBV18 combines with J gene TRBJ2-7, with 7 bases fitting TRBD1. Germline V gene lookup returns CDR1 KGHSH and CDR2 LQKENI. After removal of 5 bases from V and 3 bases from J, the junction contained 4 bases not matched to a gene. The CDR3 has 13 residues. The CDR3, as DNA: TGTGCCAGCTCATCTGGGACAGTCTACGAGCAGTACTTC. It specifies CASSSGTVYEQYF.

There are a few counts of this clone. This chain links TRBV6-5 with TRBJ1-6; possible D gene TRBD1, 6 bases. Trimming took 0 bases from V and 7 from J, leaving 13 bases between them. Germline V gives CDR1 MNHEY, CDR2 SVGAGI. This CDR3 region has 16 residues. CDR3 coding DNA: TGTGCCAGCAGTTACTCGAGTATAAGGGGGAATTCACCCCTCCACTTT. Translated: CASSYSSIRGNSPLHF.

The chain joins TRBV15 to TRBJ2-3; tentatively, D is TRBD2 (6 bases). Deletions cut 5 bases from V and 3 bases from J, with 18 bases between. Germline lookup yields CDR1 LNHNV and CDR2 YYDKDF (reference sequence). The CDR3 is 16 residues long. The CDR3 reads CATSSRRGGKTDTQYF. DNA for the CDR3: TGTGCCACCAGCTCAAGGAGAGGAGGGAAAACAGATACGCAGTATTTT.

The chain carries TRBV7-9 and TRBJ1-6; 9 nucleotides agree with TRBD1. V lost 7 bases to trimming and J lost 5 bases; unmatched junction nucleotides: 6. Germline V gene lookup returns CDR1 SEHNR and CDR2 FQNEAQ (reference sequence). CDR3 length: 15 amino acids. The CDR3 region has the DNA TGTGCCAGCAACGGGGGGACAGGGAATAATTCACCCCTCCACTTT. Encoded protein: CASNGGTGNNSPLHF.

V is TRBV5-6 and J is TRBJ2-7, with D maybe TRBD1 (5 bases). This CDR3 has 13 amino acids. Trimming stripped 4 bases from V and 4 bases from J, with 12 bases between. Germline assignment: CDR1 SGHDT and CDR2 YYEEEE. The CDR3 loop reads CASSTPGIYEQYF. CDR3 bases: TGTGCCAGCAGCACCCCAGGGATATACGAGCAGTACTTC.

The chain uses TRBV7-8 and TRBJ1-4, with D possibly TRBD1 on 5 matching bases. V was cut by 4 bases and J by 7 bases, with 13 bases left in between. The CDR3 extends over 14 amino acids. Germline-derived CDR1 and CDR2 are SGHVS and FQNEAQ. The CDR3 loop is CASSSFEQAEKLFF. For the CDR3, the DNA is TGTGCCAGCAGCTCATTTGAACAGGCTGAAAAACTGTTTTTT. Drawing the rest from reference TRBV7-8 and TRBJ1-4, the complete variable domain is GAGVSQSPRYKVAKRGQDVALRCDPISGHVSLFWYQQALGQGPEFLTYFQNEAQLDKSGLPSDRFFAERPEGSVSTLKIQRTQQEDSAVYLCASSSFEQAEKLFFGSGTQLSVL.

This clone was detected only a few times. This chain links TRBV2 with TRBJ2-1; TRBD2 matches 8 bases. The CDR3 is 15 residues long. The germline gives CDR1 SNHLY, CDR2 FYNNEI. J gave up 7 bases and V 4 bases, and 9 bases lay outside the gene matches. In nucleotides, the CDR3 is TGTGCCAGCAGTGTGGCCGGGACTAGAAGAAATGAGCAGTTCTTC. This translates into CASSVAGTRRNEQFF. Variable domain in full (rest from reference TRBV2 and TRBJ2-1): EPEVTQTPSHQVTQMGQEVILRCVPISNHLYFYWYRQILGQKVEFLVSFYNNEISEKSEIFDDQFSVERPDGSNFTLKIRSTKLEDSAMYFCASSVAGTRRNEQFFGPGTRLTVL.

This chain links TRBV11-2 with TRBJ2-7, with D unclear. V lost 2 bases, J lost 4 bases, and 9 bases lay in between. The V gene's germline CDR1 is SGHAT and CDR2 FQNNGV. There are 13 residues in the CDR3. Here the CDR3 reads CASSLMELYEQYF. The CDR3 coding sequence is TGTGCCAGCAGCTTAATGGAGTTATACGAGCAGTACTTC.

V usage is TRBV28 and J usage is TRBJ1-2, with 8 bases matching TRBD1. Germline trimming cut 3 bases from V and 4 bases from J; bases unmatched to any gene: 4. The CDR3 loop spans 14 amino acids. Germline V gene data show CDR1 as MDHEN and CDR2 as SYDVKM. CDR3 amino acids: CASSLWTGSYGYTF. The DNA for the CDR3 is TGTGCCAGCAGTTTGTGGACAGGGAGCTATGGCTACACCTTC.